What follows is one TCR beta chain and its context. Germline V gives CDR1 SGHVS, CDR2 FQNEAQ. The length of the CDR3 is 14 residues. With 2 bases removed from V and 4 bases from J, the gap between germline ends came to 9 bases. This sample was included in a study of naive and memory T cell subsets. An oligonucleotide containing a UMI was ligated to the 3' end of TCR cDNA. Amplification of ligated cDNA took four PCR rounds with SP2 and nested alpha and beta constant primers. TCRdb processed the 5' RACE reads anew with MiXCR; each CDR3 protein has one entry. Of more than 60,000 distinct CDR3 sequences in the sample, under 10% were seen once.

The source of this sequence is a female donor in good health. This chain links TRBV7-8 with TRBJ1-3; D call uncertain. Written as DNA, the CDR3 is TGTGCCAGCAGCTTAATCCAAAAGGGAAACACCATATATTTT. Encoded protein: CASSLIQKGNTIYF.